A single sample is the source of the 11 T cell receptor beta chains below, sequenced in a study of cytomegalovirus exposure and HLA in healthy donors. 60 Vbeta and 13 Jbeta primers were used in PCR. TCRdb's table, derived via immunoSEQ multiplex PCR, lists solely in-frame clones and lacks some. Here the sample spans more than 95,000 clones, 70% to 85% being singletons. The sample was PBMCs. The receptors shown here come from a woman between 35 and 50 years old in good health and CMV-seropositive.

The table lists this clone with a count of one. This chain connects TRBV7-9 to TRBJ2-7, with D maybe TRBD2 (5 bases). There are 11 residues in the CDR3. Trimming took 11 bases from V and 1 from J, leaving 9 bases between them. Germline V gene lookup returns CDR1 SEHNR and CDR2 FQNEAQ (reference sequence). CDR3 in amino acids: CASRDSYEQYF. The CDR3 nucleotides read TGTGCCTCCCGGGATTCCTACGAGCAGTACTTC.

With regard to this clone: This sample also contains other DNA sequences that code for the same CDR3. This sequence joins TRBV28 and TRBJ2-5; 9 bases are a match to TRBD2. The germline V gene encodes CDR1 MDHEN and CDR2 SYDVKM. This CDR3 is 16 amino acids long. Losses at the gene ends were 6 bases for V and 4 bases for J; bases not matched to a gene: 12. The CDR3 region is CASSSRGLAGRETQYF. The CDR3 region has the DNA TGTGCCAGCAGCTCTAGGGGACTAGCAGGAAGAGAGACCCAGTACTTC.

This sequence joins TRBV5-4 and TRBJ2-5; D is possibly TRBD2 (6 bases). With 4 bases removed from V and 5 bases from J, the gap between germline ends came to 21 bases. This CDR3 is 16 amino acids long. The germline V gene encodes CDR1 SGHNT and CDR2 YYREEE (reference sequence). CDR3 region: CASSLWGDPQGETQYF. DNA for the CDR3: TGTGCCAGCAGCCTTTGGGGGGACCCCCAAGGGGAGACCCAGTACTTC.

The CDR3 nucleotides read TGTGCCAGCAGCTTAGGCGCAGGGGGCAATCAGCCCCAGCATTTT. This translates into CASSLGAGGNQPQHF. V usage is TRBV7-9 and J usage is TRBJ1-5; tentatively, D is TRBD1 (6 bases). Germline V CDR1 and CDR2: SEHNR, FQNEAQ (reference sequence). The CDR3 has 15 residues. The V gene lost 1 base and the J gene lost 2 bases, with 9 bases spanning the gap.

This sequence joins TRBV25-1 and TRBJ2-2, with TRBD1 matching 8 bases. From germline, CDR1 is MGHDK and CDR2 SYGVNS. This CDR3 spans 15 amino acids. The ends lost 1 base at V and 6 bases at J; junction bases unmatched: 4. CDR3 in DNA: TGTGCCAGCAGTGAATGGGACAGGAATCCCGGGGAGCTGTTTTTT. Encoded protein: CASSEWDRNPGELFF. Together with reference TRBV25-1 and TRBJ2-2, the CDR3 gives the full variable domain: EADIYQTPRYLVIGTGKKITLECSQTMGHDKMYWYQQDPGMELHLIHYSYGVNSTEKGDLSSESTVSRIRTEHFPLTLESARPSHTSQYLCASSEWDRNPGELFFGEGSRLTVL.

This CDR3 reads CASSLYSGVNYGYTF. The DNA for the CDR3 is TGTGCCAGCAGCTTATACTCAGGGGTTAACTATGGCTACACCTTC. The chain links TRBV7-9 to TRBJ1-2, with D perhaps TRBD1 (6 bases). V lost 2 bases to trimming and J lost 1 base, with 11 bases between them. The CDR3 covers 15 residues. The germline CDR1 and CDR2 sequences are SEHNR and FQNEAQ (reference sequence).

The rearrangement links TRBV5-1 to TRBJ2-7, with 9 bases identical to TRBD1. Germline CDR1 is SGHRS and CDR2 is YFSETQ. The ends lost 0 bases at V and 5 bases at J; junction bases unmatched: 3. CDR3 size: 14 residues. CDR3 amino acids: CASSLARQGDEQYF. The CDR3 bases are TGCGCCAGCAGCTTGGCCCGACAGGGGGACGAGCAGTACTTC.

The gene calls are TRBV30 and TRBJ2-2, with D perhaps TRBD2 (7 bases). The CDR3 contains 15 residues. The germline CDR1 and CDR2 sequences are GTSNPN and SVGIG (reference sequence). Trimming shortened V by 3 bases and J by 2 bases, and 13 bases separated the two germline ends. CDR3 coding DNA: TGTGCCTGGAGGTTGGGGGGGGGCAACACCGGGGAGCTGTTTTTT. Translated: CAWRLGGGNTGELFF.

The chain couples TRBV6-1 to TRBJ2-7; 15 bases align to TRBD2. This CDR3 spans 19 amino acids. Looked up from germline, CDR1 is MNHNS and CDR2 is SASEGT. J lost 5 bases, V lost 1 base, and 12 bases had no gene match. CDR3 loop: CASSEGFWTSGRVRNEQYF. DNA of the CDR3: TGTGCCAGCAGTGAAGGGTTCTGGACTAGCGGGAGGGTAAGGAACGAGCAGTACTTC.

The genes are TRBV7-3 and TRBJ2-6, with 10 nucleotides matching TRBD2. V shed 2 bases and J 0 bases; nucleotides not matched to a gene: 1. This CDR3 contains 17 residues. From germline, CDR1 is SGHTA and CDR2 FQGTGA. CDR3 DNA sequence: TGTGCCAGCAGCTTAGTAGCGGGGGGCTCTGGGGCCAACGTCCTGACTTTC. Its protein product is CASSLVAGGSGANVLTF.

The chain is built from TRBV18 and TRBJ2-5; D unclear. This CDR3 is 13 amino acids long. Germline loops: CDR1 KGHSH, CDR2 LQKENI. Trimming cost V 3 bases and J 1 base, with 6 bases left between them. The CDR3 bases are TGTGCCAGCTCACCCCTACTCCAAGAGACCCAGTACTTC. This sequence encodes CASSPLLQETQYF.